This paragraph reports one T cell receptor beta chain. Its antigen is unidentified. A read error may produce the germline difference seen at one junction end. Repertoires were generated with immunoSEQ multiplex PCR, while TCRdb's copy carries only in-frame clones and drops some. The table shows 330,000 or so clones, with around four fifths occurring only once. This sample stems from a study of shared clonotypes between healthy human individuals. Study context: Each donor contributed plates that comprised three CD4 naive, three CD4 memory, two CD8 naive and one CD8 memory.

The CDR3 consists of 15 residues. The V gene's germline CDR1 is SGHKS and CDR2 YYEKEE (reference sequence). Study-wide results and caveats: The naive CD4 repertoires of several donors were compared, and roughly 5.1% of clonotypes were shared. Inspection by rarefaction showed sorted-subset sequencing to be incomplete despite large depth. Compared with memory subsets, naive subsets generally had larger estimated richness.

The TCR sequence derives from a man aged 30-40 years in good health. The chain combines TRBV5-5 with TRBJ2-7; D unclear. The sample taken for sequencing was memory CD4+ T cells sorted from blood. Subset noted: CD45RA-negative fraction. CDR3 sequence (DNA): TGTGCCAGCAGGTTGGATATAGCTAATACCTACGAGCAGTACTTC. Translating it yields CASRLDIANTYEQYF.